This passage covers 15 T cell receptor beta chains from one sample sequenced in a study of CD8+CD57+ T cells in acquired aplastic anemia. Selection for sequencing was limited to patients who had shown CD8+CD57+ cell expansion by flow cytometry. Researchers used genomic DNA as the template to profile TCR beta VDJ and CDR3. TCRdb re-called the reads through MiXCR, storing one row per CDR3 protein. In the table there are 150,000 or so distinct CDR3 sequences, around half of which are singletons. The sequenced material came from sorted CD4+, CD8+, or CD8+CD57+ T cells (not recorded which) from PBMCs. Receptors originate from a human donor with aplastic anemia.

The V gene is TRBV2, the J gene TRBJ1-4; TRBD1 matches at 8 bases. Germline CDR1 is SNHLY and CDR2 is FYNNEI. With V trimmed by 6 bases and J by 7 bases, 7 bases remained unmatched. The CDR3 runs to 14 residues. CDR3 nucleotide sequence: TGTGCCAGCAGGACAGGGGAGCTTAGTGAAAAACTGTTTTTT. Amino acids: CASRTGELSEKLFF.

The chain joins TRBV6-1 to TRBJ2-3; no clear D gene. The CDR3 spans 16 residues. The V gene's germline CDR1 is MNHNS and CDR2 SASEGT. V lost 0 bases and J lost 2, with 12 bases in between. In DNA form, the CDR3 reads TGTGCCAGCAGTGAAGCGGACGGAAAGTCCACAGATACGCAGTATTTT. Translating it yields CASSEADGKSTDTQYF.

The V gene is TRBV29-1, the J gene TRBJ1-1; tentatively, D is TRBD1 (5 bases). From germline, CDR1 is SQVTM and CDR2 ANQGSEA. Trimming removed 6 bases from V and 5 bases from J, with 16 bases in between. The CDR3 spans 13 residues. The CDR3 DNA reads as TGCAGCGTCCGGGACCCCGAGAGGACTGAAGCTTTCTTT. It codes for CSVRDPERTEAFF.

In its sample, this clonotype was seen many times. At one boundary the junction diverges from the germline segment, which might be a read error. This CDR3 reads CSAAGTDRPNPVF. The CDR3 DNA reads TGCAGTGCAGCCGGGACAGACCGCCCCAACCCGGTCTTC. V usage is TRBV20-1 and J usage is TRBJ2-5, with 7 bases matching TRBD1. Looked up from germline, CDR1 is DFQATT and CDR2 is SNEGSKA (reference sequence). There are 13 residues in the CDR3.

The V gene is TRBV19, the J gene TRBJ1-2; no firm D call. The CDR3 runs to 13 residues. V was trimmed by 6 bases and J by 5 bases, leaving 13 bases between them. Germline-derived CDR1 and CDR2 are LNHDA and SQIVND (reference sequence). CDR3 loop: CASSQGYQYGYTF. CDR3 sequence (DNA): TGTGCCAGTAGCCAAGGGTATCAATATGGCTACACCTTC.

The table lists this clonotype with a few counts. V usage is TRBV11-1 and J usage is TRBJ2-3; TRBD2 matches at 7 bases. Germline values: CDR1 SGHAT, CDR2 FQDESV (reference sequence). This CDR3 spans 15 amino acids. V was clipped by 1 base and J by 2 bases; unmatched bases: 3. The chain's CDR3 is CASSLVRLATDTQYF. The CDR3 DNA sequence: TGTGCCAGCAGCTTAGTGAGACTAGCCACAGATACGCAGTATTTT.

The rearrangement links TRBV9 to TRBJ2-5, with 9 bases fitting TRBD1. V dropped 3 bases and J dropped 9; count of bases not matched to a gene: 12. The CDR3 is made up of 15 amino acids. Per the germline V gene, CDR1 is SGDLS and CDR2 is YYNGEE. CDR3 sequence: CASSASQGAREAQYF. CDR3 coding DNA: TGTGCCAGCAGCGCATCACAGGGGGCGAGGGAGGCCCAGTACTTC.

This clonotype appeared many times. The chain employs TRBV5-6 and TRBJ2-7, with D unresolved. V lost 0 bases, J lost 5 bases, and 9 bases lay in between. CDR3 length: 13 amino acids. CDR1 is SGHDT, CDR2 YYEEEE, per germline. The CDR3 sequence is CASSLGPLNEQYF. The CDR3 DNA is TGTGCCAGCAGCTTGGGCCCCTTGAACGAGCAGTACTTC.

This clonotype was counted many times. The gene calls are TRBV12-3 or TRBV12-4 and TRBJ1-5; tentatively, D is TRBD1 (6 bases). The V gene lost 4 bases and the J gene lost 6 bases, with 10 bases spanning the gap. CDR3 length equals 13 residues. CDR3 sequence (DNA): TGTGCCAGCAGTTCACAGGGAATTCAGCCCCAGCATTTT. Translation: CASSSQGIQPQHF.

The V and J genes are TRBV4-3 and TRBJ2-7, with 8 bases identical to TRBD1. The junction had 11 bases not matched to a gene; V was cut back by 5 bases and J by 5 bases. CDR1 LGHNA and CDR2 YSLEER come from the germline V gene. This CDR3 has 15 amino acids. The CDR3 loop is CASSATGADRDEQYF. CDR3 coding DNA: TGCGCCAGCAGCGCGACAGGGGCGGACAGGGACGAGCAGTACTTC.

This clonotype was observed at least ten times. The genes are TRBV6-5 and TRBJ2-1, with D possibly being TRBD2 (6 bases). V was cut by 4 bases and J by 1 base, with 11 bases left in between. From germline, CDR1 is MNHEY and CDR2 SVGAGI. The CDR3 consists of 15 residues. The CDR3 bases are TGTGCCAGCAGTTCATCGGGACTTTCCTACAATGAGCAGTTCTTC. This encodes CASSSSGLSYNEQFF.

V is TRBV10-2 and J is TRBJ1-5, with no clear D. CDR1 and CDR2 from the germline V gene are WSHSY and SAAADI. The CDR3 has 14 residues. Between the trimmed V and J ends, which lost 2 bases and 7 bases, there was a span of 12 bases. For the CDR3, the DNA is TGCGCCAGCAGTGAGCTGGGAGGCGCCCAGCCCCAGCATTTT. As protein: CASSELGGAQPQHF.

This clonotype was detected many times. The chain has TRBV2 and TRBJ1-1, with no clear D. CDR1 SNHLY and CDR2 FYNNEI come from the germline V gene. The V end was cut by 6 bases, the J end by 1 base, with 9 bases between. The CDR3 sequence is 13 residues long. Here the CDR3 reads CASRFNRNTEAFF. The CDR3, as DNA: TGTGCCAGCAGATTCAACAGGAACACTGAAGCTTTCTTT.

On this clonotype itself: The CDR3 end shows no conserved phenylalanine or tryptophan, and so a read error is likely. This chain links TRBV11-3 with TRBJ1-1, with unresolved D. V was shortened by 4 bases and J by 3 bases, with 9 bases between the two germline ends. Germline V gene data show CDR1 as SGHNT and CDR2 as YENEEA. The CDR3 covers 13 residues. The CDR3 DNA follows: TGTGCCAGCAGCTGGCGGGATTACACTGAAGCTTTCGTT. Protein: CASSWRDYTEAFV.

Remarks on this clonotype: Germline is not matched at one junction end, which may reflect a read error. The chain is built from TRBV12-3 or TRBV12-4 and TRBJ2-7, with 8 bases fitting TRBD2. The CDR3 is 14 amino acids. The CDR3 coding sequence is TGTGCCAGCAGTCTAGCGGGCCCACGGAGGGAGCAGTACTTC. It codes for CASSLAGPRREQYF.